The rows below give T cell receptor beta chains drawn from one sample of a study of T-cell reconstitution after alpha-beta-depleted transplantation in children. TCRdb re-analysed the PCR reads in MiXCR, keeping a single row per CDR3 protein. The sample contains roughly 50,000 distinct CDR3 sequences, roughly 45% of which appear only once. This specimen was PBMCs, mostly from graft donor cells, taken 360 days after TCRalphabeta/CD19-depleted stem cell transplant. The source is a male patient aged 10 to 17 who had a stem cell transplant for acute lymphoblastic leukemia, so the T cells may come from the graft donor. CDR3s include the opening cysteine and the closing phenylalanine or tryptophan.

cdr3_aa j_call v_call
CAIRNYGYTF TRBJ1-2 TRBV10-3
CASSLVASRQETQYF TRBJ2-5 TRBV5-1
CASGPGQLPLWFF TRBJ1-4 TRBV7-9
CASSFTNGGSKDEQYF TRBJ2-7 TRBV12-3/TRBV12-4
CASSPSGISDTGELFF TRBJ2-2 TRBV7-8
CSVEGGHEQYF TRBJ2-7 TRBV29-1
CASRSIRDRPSPLHF TRBJ1-6 TRBV12-3/TRBV12-4
CASSLSGRQPQHF TRBJ1-5 TRBV27
CSASRQGGYNEQFF TRBJ2-1 TRBV20-1
CASRAARLDSTDTQYF TRBJ2-3 TRBV6-1
CASSLGVSAGELFF TRBJ2-2 TRBV5-6
CASSEPLAGGDQETQYF TRBJ2-5 TRBV9
CASSLRGPAGPTDTQYF TRBJ2-3 TRBV7-3
CASSKPGASGQGETQYF TRBJ2-5 TRBV21-1
CASSYSVAGDNEQFF TRBJ2-1 TRBV6-2/TRBV6-3
CASSESGGTDTQYF TRBJ2-3 TRBV10-1
CASSQERMAVGEQYF TRBJ2-7 TRBV3-1
CATGEDIQYF TRBJ2-4 TRBV6-2/TRBV6-3
CASSPSGELFF TRBJ2-2 TRBV18
CASRGDPMETQYF TRBJ2-5 TRBV27
CASSLGQGAKNYGYTF TRBJ1-2 TRBV5-7
CASSAQGATAGEQYF TRBJ2-7 TRBV12-3/TRBV12-4
CASSHGDTQYF TRBJ2-3 TRBV4-2
CSAREAGEGYNEQFF TRBJ2-1 TRBV20-1
CASSQGEGKTSGVETQYF TRBJ2-5 TRBV4-2
CASSYGTGGYNEQFF TRBJ2-1 TRBV12-3/TRBV12-4
CASSPLTDQETQYF TRBJ2-5 TRBV12-3/TRBV12-4
CSACFRDRPYEQYF TRBJ2-7 TRBV20-1